This TCR beta chain originates from a study of blood T cell repertoires in COVID-19. The wider study: There were acute and convalescent COVID-19 samples, and they came from the United States, Italy and Spain. The analysed material was cDNA or gDNA that came from T cells, B-cell-depleted T cells, or PBMCs.

The Seattle site enrolled patients during active infection and followed them longitudinally. The CDR3 loop spans 16 amino acids. The V end was cut by 7 bases, the J end by 0 bases, with 19 bases between. From germline, CDR1 is LNHDA and CDR2 SQIVND (reference sequence). In the original processing: How many nucleated cells were present was estimated from reference gene primer amplification. Profiled with immunoSEQ multiplex PCR; TCRdb holds only in-frame clones, not every one. V and J calls and clone size are given by that table; D and trimming were obtained from the DNA. The sample has 290,000 or so clones; roughly 92% are singletons.

This sequence was found in a woman younger than 45 with COVID-19, enrolled during active disease. The chain is built from TRBV19 and TRBJ2-7; the D gene is possibly TRBD1 (8 bases). Input material: peripheral blood. CDR3 protein: CASTMEGGTGSYEQYF. The CDR3 coding sequence is TGTGCCAGTACCATGGAGGGGGGGACAGGCTCCTACGAGCAGTACTTC. Based on the CDR3 plus reference TRBV19 and TRBJ2-7, the full variable domain is DGGITQSPKYLFRKEGQNVTLSCEQNLNHDAMYWYRQDPGQGLRLIYYSQIVNDFQKGDIAEGYSVSREKKESFPLTVTSAQKNPTAFYLCASTMEGGTGSYEQYFGPGTRLTVT.